These 28 T cell receptor beta chains were sequenced from one sample in a study of blood T cell repertoires in COVID-19. TCRdb's table, derived via immunoSEQ multiplex PCR, lists solely in-frame clones and lacks some. The sample consists of just over 200,000 clones, 80% of them appearing once. Sequencing was performed on peripheral blood. These receptors originate from a woman between 65 and 79 years old with acute or convalescent COVID-19.

As DNA, the CDR3 is TGTGCCAGCAGCCAAGAATTAGCGTGGGATAATGAAAAACTGTTTTTT. Its translation is CASSQELAWDNEKLFF. This sequence joins TRBV4-2 and TRBJ1-4; no reliable D call. Trimming pared 0 bases from V and 4 bases from J, leaving 12 bases between. This CDR3 has 16 amino acids. The germline gives CDR1 LGHNA, CDR2 YNFKEQ.

The CDR3 here is CASSHRGFTDTQYF. The CDR3 DNA is TGTGCCAGCTCTCACAGGGGATTCACAGATACGCAGTATTTT. V gene TRBV27 combines with J gene TRBJ2-3; 7 bases match TRBD1. J lost 2 bases, V lost 8 bases, and 7 bases had no gene match. The CDR3 loop spans 14 amino acids. Looked up from germline, CDR1 is MNHEY and CDR2 is SMNVEV (reference sequence).

CDR3 residues: CASSGRGGLYNEQFF. The CDR3, as DNA: TGCGCCAGCAGCGGACGGGGGGGACTCTACAATGAGCAGTTCTTC. The chain joins TRBV5-1 to TRBJ2-1, with 8 positions matching TRBD2. The CDR3 has 15 amino acids. CDR1 is SGHRS and CDR2 is YFSETQ in the germline V gene. The V segment lost 4 bases and the J segment 3 bases; nucleotides outside the gene matches: 6.

V gene TRBV11-2 combines with J gene TRBJ2-1; 9 bases are a match to TRBD2. The V and J ends lost 3 bases and 0 bases, in that order; junction bases with no gene match: 3. The CDR3 spans 16 residues. Germline V gene lookup returns CDR1 SGHAT and CDR2 FQNNGV. CDR3 coding DNA: TGTGCCAGCAGCTTTAGCGGGAGAGCCTCCTACAATGAGCAGTTCTTC. This sequence encodes CASSFSGRASYNEQFF. The whole variable domain, filled in from reference TRBV11-2 and TRBJ2-1, reads EAGVAQSPRYKIIEKRQSVAFWCNPISGHATLYWYQQILGQGPKLLIQFQNNGVVDDSQLPKDRFSAERLKGVDSTLKIQPAKLEDSAVYLCASSFSGRASYNEQFFGPGTRLTVL.

This clone was seen just once. This chain joins TRBV18 and TRBJ1-5, with D maybe TRBD1 (6 bases). Deletions cut 3 bases from V and 6 bases from J, with 15 bases between. Germline lookup yields CDR1 KGHSH and CDR2 LQKENI. The CDR3 has 15 residues. This CDR3 is CASSPSQQGTQPQHF. The CDR3 region has the DNA TGTGCCAGCTCACCTTCCCAACAGGGAACTCAGCCCCAGCATTTT. Combining the CDR3 with reference TRBV18 and TRBJ1-5 gives the whole variable domain NAGVMQNPRHLVRRRGQEARLRCSPMKGHSHVYWYRQLPEEGLKFMVYLQKENIIDESGMPKERFSAEFPKEGPSILRIQQVVRGDSAAYFCASSPSQQGTQPQHFGDGTRLSIL.

The chain uses TRBV6-2 or TRBV6-3 and TRBJ1-1; D is uncertain. Germline V gene sequence: CDR1 MNHEY, CDR2 SVGEGT. CDR3 size: 13 residues. Trimming removed 4 bases from V and 7 bases from J, with 13 bases in between. The CDR3 coding sequence is TGTGCCAGCAGTTGGGTGCCCGAGGGTGAAGCTTTCTTT. It is translated as CASSWVPEGEAFF.

The rearrangement links TRBV29-1 to TRBJ2-7; no reliable D call. The V end was cut by 3 bases, the J end by 3 bases, with 9 bases between. Germline-derived CDR1 and CDR2 are SQVTM and ANQGSEA. The CDR3 has 12 residues. As DNA, the CDR3 is TGCAGCGTTGAGAAAACAAGCTACGAGCAGTACTTC. Encoded protein: CSVEKTSYEQYF.

V usage is TRBV29-1 and J usage is TRBJ2-7; tentative D call: TRBD1 (5 bases). CDR1 and CDR2 (germline): SQVTM, ANQGSEA. The germline V and J ends were trimmed by 0 bases and 4 bases, with 10 bases remaining between them. CDR3 length equals 13 residues. As DNA, the CDR3 is TGCAGCGTTGAAGACAGGGCGGTATACGAGCAGTACTTC. Translating gives CSVEDRAVYEQYF.

This chain uses TRBV28 with TRBJ2-7; 11 bases fit TRBD1. The CDR3 totals 14 residues. The V gene's germline CDR1 is MDHEN and CDR2 SYDVKM. Unmatched junction bases numbered 6, after V lost 6 bases and J lost 5 bases. The CDR3 nucleotides are TGTGCCAGCAGATCCGGGACAGGGGGGGACGAGCAGTACTTC. Translated: CASRSGTGGDEQYF.

Only a few counts were recorded for this clone. The rearrangement links TRBV19 to TRBJ2-5, with TRBD2 matching over 8 bases. J was trimmed by 5 bases and V by 1 base; bases with no gene match: 0. This CDR3 comprises 13 residues. Germline CDR1 reads LNHDA; CDR2 reads SQIVND (reference sequence). The CDR3 loop is CASSIGLAETQYF. The DNA for the CDR3 is TGTGCCAGTAGTATAGGACTAGCGGAGACCCAGTACTTC. The full variable domain, completed using reference TRBV19 and TRBJ2-5, is DGGITQSPKYLFRKEGQNVTLSCEQNLNHDAMYWYRQDPGQGLRLIYYSQIVNDFQKGDIAEGYSVSREKKESFPLTVTSAQKNPTAFYLCASSIGLAETQYFGPGTRLLVL.

A few counts support this clone. V and J are TRBV20-1 and TRBJ1-2; TRBD1 aligns across 8 bases. Germline values: CDR1 DFQATT, CDR2 SNEGSKA (reference sequence). V gave up 3 bases and J gave up 4 bases; unmatched junction bases: 4. This CDR3 region has 13 residues. CDR3 sequence reads: CSASMGQAYGYTF. For the CDR3, the DNA is TGCAGTGCTAGTATGGGACAGGCCTATGGCTACACCTTC.

V and J are TRBV5-4 and TRBJ1-5, with D uncertain. Germline CDR1 and CDR2: SGHNT and YYREEE (reference sequence). V was pared by 2 bases and J by 5 bases, with 23 bases between. The length of the CDR3 is 18 residues. As DNA, the CDR3 is TGTGCCAGCAGCTTTTCATCGGGAACCTACGTCCCAGATCAGCCCCAGCATTTT. It encodes CASSFSSGTYVPDQPQHF.

The rearrangement joins TRBV5-8 to TRBJ1-2, with 10 nucleotides matching TRBD1. The V and J ends lost 3 bases and 6 bases, in that order; junction bases with no gene match: 5. The CDR3 is made up of 14 amino acids. CDR1 is SGHTS, CDR2 YDEGEE, per germline. In DNA, the CDR3 is TGTGCCAGCAGCTGGGGGACAGGGGAAGATGGCTACACCTTC. As protein: CASSWGTGEDGYTF.

The V gene is TRBV30, the J gene TRBJ2-5; TRBD2 matches at 9 bases. Germline CDR1 is GTSNPN and CDR2 is SVGIG (reference sequence). Trimming cost V 0 bases and J 5 bases; bases outside gene matches: 4. The CDR3 is 14 residues long. CDR3 protein: CAWSVLAGRETQYF. CDR3 nucleotides: TGTGCCTGGAGTGTCCTAGCGGGAAGGGAGACCCAGTACTTC.

This chain links TRBV6-5 with TRBJ2-5; D ambiguous. Trimming cost V 6 bases and J 4 bases, with 15 bases left between them. The CDR3 is 14 amino acids. Germline V gene data show CDR1 as MNHEY and CDR2 as SVGAGI. CDR3 in amino acids: CASSPTPSGETQYF. The CDR3 DNA reads as TGTGCCAGCAGCCCGACTCCCTCGGGAGAGACCCAGTACTTC.

V and J are TRBV10-2 and TRBJ1-5; D is uncertain. Deletions cut 0 bases from V and 4 bases from J, with 7 bases between. The germline gives CDR1 WSHSY, CDR2 SAAADI. CDR3 size: 14 residues. DNA for the CDR3: TGCGCCAGCAGTGAGTCGTTCAGAAATCAGCCCCAGCATTTT. Translated, it gives CASSESFRNQPQHF.

The CDR3 bases are TGCGCCAGCAGCTTCCGACAGGGGGAGACCCAGTACTTC. Translating it yields CASSFRQGETQYF. The chain uses TRBV5-1 and TRBJ2-5, with 8 bases identical to TRBD1. There are 13 residues in the CDR3. V lost 2 bases to trimming and J lost 5 bases; unmatched junction nucleotides: 2. The V gene's germline CDR1 is SGHRS and CDR2 YFSETQ.

This chain uses TRBV7-9 with TRBJ1-5; no reliable D call. V was shortened by 1 base and J by 8 bases, with 15 bases between the two germline ends. This CDR3 is 15 amino acids long. Germline V gives CDR1 SEHNR, CDR2 FQNEAQ (reference sequence). The CDR3 is CASSLVGRTRKPQHF. CDR3 coding DNA: TGTGCCAGCAGCTTAGTTGGCAGAACGAGGAAGCCCCAGCATTTT.

The rearrangement links TRBV5-6 to TRBJ1-6; D remains ambiguous. Trimming took 1 base from V and 0 from J, leaving 8 bases between them. Germline V gene data show CDR1 as SGHDT and CDR2 as YYEEEE. The CDR3 covers 16 residues. CDR3 sequence: CASSLYGSSYNSPLHF. The CDR3 DNA sequence: TGTGCCAGCAGCTTGTATGGGAGCTCCTATAATTCACCCCTCCACTTT.

The chain joins TRBV11-1 to TRBJ2-3, with 10 bases fitting TRBD2. The V gene end was trimmed by 2 bases and the J gene end by 2 bases; junction bases not matched to a gene: 4. CDR3 length: 16 residues. Germline V lookup: CDR1 SGHAT, CDR2 FQDESV (reference sequence). Written as DNA, the CDR3 is TGTGCCAGCAGCTTACTACTAGCGGGGAACACAGATACGCAGTATTTT. Translated, it gives CASSLLLAGNTDTQYF. Supplemented by reference TRBV11-1 and TRBJ2-3, the full variable domain reads EAEVAQSPRYKITEKSQAVAFWCDPISGHATLYWYRQILGQGPELLVQFQDESVVDDSQLPKDRFSAERLKGVDSTLKIQPAELGDSAMYLCASSLLLAGNTDTQYFGPGTRLTVL.

For this clone: Additional DNA sequences in this sample encode the identical CDR3. The chain has TRBV3-1 (or the pseudogene TRBV3-2) and TRBJ1-3; the D is unclear. Trimming removed 4 bases at V and 3 bases at J, with 10 bases between. The CDR3 spans 14 residues. Germline V gene lookup returns CDR1 LGHDT and CDR2 YNNKEL (reference sequence). The CDR3 loop reads CASSPRDGGNTIYF. In nucleotides, the CDR3 is TGTGCCAGCAGCCCGAGGGATGGTGGAAACACCATATATTTT.

This rearrangement joins TRBV5-1 to TRBJ2-7; perhaps TRBD1 as D (6 bases). V dropped 2 bases and J dropped 0 bases, with 18 bases sitting between them. Germline CDR1 reads SGHRS; CDR2 reads YFSETQ. The CDR3 runs to 17 residues. This CDR3 reads CASSFTLPGQISYEQYF. Written as DNA, the CDR3 is TGCGCCAGCAGCTTTACCTTACCGGGACAAATCTCCTACGAGCAGTACTTC. Filled out from reference TRBV5-1 and TRBJ2-7, the complete variable domain reads KAGVTQTPRYLIKTRGQQVTLSCSPISGHRSVSWYQQTPGQGLQFLFEYFSETQRNKGNFPGRFSGRQFSNSRSEMNVSTLELGDSALYLCASSFTLPGQISYEQYFGPGTRLTVT.

This chain uses TRBV19 with TRBJ2-3; D perhaps matches TRBD1 (5 bases). The CDR3 is 14 amino acids. Germline-derived CDR1 and CDR2 are LNHDA and SQIVND (reference sequence). Trimming left V 5 bases short and J 4 bases short, with 13 bases between. CDR3 in amino acids: CASSEQGPADTQYF. The CDR3 region has the DNA TGTGCCAGTAGTGAGCAGGGCCCGGCAGATACGCAGTATTTT. The entire variable domain, with the rest obtained from reference TRBV19 and TRBJ2-3, is as follows: DGGITQSPKYLFRKEGQNVTLSCEQNLNHDAMYWYRQDPGQGLRLIYYSQIVNDFQKGDIAEGYSVSREKKESFPLTVTSAQKNPTAFYLCASSEQGPADTQYFGPGTRLTVL.

This clone was observed a handful of times. The chain joins TRBV11-1 to TRBJ1-1, with D unresolved. Germline V gives CDR1 SGHAT, CDR2 FQDESV (reference sequence). V lost 5 bases and J lost 1, with 14 bases in between. This CDR3 spans 15 amino acids. CDR3 nucleotide sequence: TGTGCCAGCAGCCCAGGAAGTCGATCGAACACTGAAGCTTTCTTT. It yields the protein CASSPGSRSNTEAFF.

This rearrangement joins TRBV27 to TRBJ2-1, with 7 positions matching TRBD2. In germline, CDR1 is MNHEY, CDR2 SMNVEV (reference sequence). V trimming: 7 bases; J trimming: 1 base; junction bases outside the gene matches: 10. This CDR3 comprises 16 residues. CDR3 sequence reads: CASKLGREWSYNEQFF. The DNA of the CDR3 is TGTGCCAGCAAATTGGGGCGGGAGTGGTCCTACAATGAGCAGTTCTTC.

V gene TRBV10-1 combines with J gene TRBJ2-7; 7 bases are shared with TRBD2. This CDR3 region has 16 residues. With V trimmed by 7 bases and J by 0 bases, 12 bases remained unmatched. The germline V gene encodes CDR1 WNHNN and CDR2 SYGVQD (reference sequence). CDR3 nucleotide sequence: TGCGCCAGCACCTCTTCGGGGGGACTCCGCTCCTACGAGCAGTACTTC. Its translation: CASTSSGGLRSYEQYF.

The chain carries TRBV3-1 (or the pseudogene TRBV3-2) and TRBJ1-1; D is perhaps TRBD1 (6 bases). The V end was cut by 0 bases, the J end by 6 bases, with 17 bases between. The CDR3 length is 16 residues. Looked up from germline, CDR1 is LGHDT and CDR2 is YNNKEL (reference sequence). CDR3 region: CASSQDSGVLSSEAFF. DNA for the CDR3: TGTGCCAGCAGCCAAGACTCAGGGGTGTTGAGTTCTGAAGCTTTCTTT.

The genes are TRBV28 and TRBJ1-1; TRBD1 agrees at 10 bases. Germline trimming cut 11 bases from V and 10 bases from J; bases unmatched to any gene: 10. There are 12 residues in the CDR3. Germline lookup yields CDR1 MDHEN and CDR2 SYDVKM. For the CDR3, the DNA is TGTGCCGCGACGGGGACAGGGGAACGAGCTTTCTTT. This codes for CAATGTGERAFF.